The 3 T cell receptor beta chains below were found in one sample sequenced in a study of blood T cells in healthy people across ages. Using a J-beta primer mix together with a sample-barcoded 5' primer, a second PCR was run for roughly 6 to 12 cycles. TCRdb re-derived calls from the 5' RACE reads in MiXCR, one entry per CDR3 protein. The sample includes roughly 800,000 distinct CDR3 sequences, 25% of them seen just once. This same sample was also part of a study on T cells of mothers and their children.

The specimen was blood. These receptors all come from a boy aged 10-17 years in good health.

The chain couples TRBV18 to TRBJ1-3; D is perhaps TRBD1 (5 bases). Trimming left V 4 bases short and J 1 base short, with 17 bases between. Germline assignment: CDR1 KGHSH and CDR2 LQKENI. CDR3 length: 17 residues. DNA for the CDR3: TGTGCCAGCTCACGGAGGACAAGTCCCGAATCTGGAAACACCATATATTTT. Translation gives CASSRRTSPESGNTIYF.

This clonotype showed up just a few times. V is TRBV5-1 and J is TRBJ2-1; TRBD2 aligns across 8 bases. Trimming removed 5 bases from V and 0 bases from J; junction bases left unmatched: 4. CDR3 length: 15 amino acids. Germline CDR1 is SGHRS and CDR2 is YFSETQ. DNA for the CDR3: TGCGCCAGCAGGTACCTAGCGGGCTCCTACAATGAGCAGTTCTTC. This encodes CASRYLAGSYNEQFF.

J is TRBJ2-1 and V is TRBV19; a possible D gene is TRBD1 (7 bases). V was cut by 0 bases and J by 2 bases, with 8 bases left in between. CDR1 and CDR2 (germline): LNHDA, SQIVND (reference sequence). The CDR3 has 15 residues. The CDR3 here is CASSIDRGAYNEQFF. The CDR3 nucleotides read TGTGCCAGTAGTATAGACAGGGGGGCCTACAATGAGCAGTTCTTC.